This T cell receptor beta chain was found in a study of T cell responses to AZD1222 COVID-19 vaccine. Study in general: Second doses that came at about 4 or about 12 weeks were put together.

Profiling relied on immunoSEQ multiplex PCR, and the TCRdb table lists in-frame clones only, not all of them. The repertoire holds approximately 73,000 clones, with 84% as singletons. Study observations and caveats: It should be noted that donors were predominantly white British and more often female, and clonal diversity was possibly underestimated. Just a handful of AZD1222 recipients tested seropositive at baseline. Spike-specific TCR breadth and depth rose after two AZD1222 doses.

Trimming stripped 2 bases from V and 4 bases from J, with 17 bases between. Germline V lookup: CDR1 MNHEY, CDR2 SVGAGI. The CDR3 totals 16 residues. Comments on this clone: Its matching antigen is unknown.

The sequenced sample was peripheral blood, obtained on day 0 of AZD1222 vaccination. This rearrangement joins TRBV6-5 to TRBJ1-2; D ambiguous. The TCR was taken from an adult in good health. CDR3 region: CASSYLNVGILYGYTF. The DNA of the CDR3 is TGTGCCAGCAGTTACCTCAATGTGGGCATCCTCTATGGCTACACCTTC.